This T cell receptor beta chain was sequenced in a study of blood T cell repertoires in COVID-19 (TCRdb year 2020). Regarding the research as a whole: Samples covering the acute and convalescent phases of COVID-19 were provided by collaborators in the United States, Italy and Spain. A de-identified subject ID, COVID-19 status, age in years and sex were almost always included in the sample metadata. HLA class I and class II types, where available, came from metadata supplied by the sample provider rather than from assay-based typing. The dataset comprised deeply sampled blood TCRbeta repertoires from subjects exposed to, actively infected with, or recovered from COVID-19. The material from the prospective study consisted of cDNA or gDNA derived from T cells, B-cell-depleted T cells, or PBMCs. Samples came from the ongoing ImmuneRACE study (first 160 participants) plus 1,254 subjects from 6 global collaborators. The repertoires were released in a freely available public database meant as a resource for research on the immune response to SARS-CoV-2.

Whole blood was collected in K2EDTA tubes by collaborating institutions according to the institutions' own protocols. For TCRbeta analysis, collaborators shipped samples in one of three forms: frozen whole blood, isolated PBMCs, or DNA extracted from either of those sample types. TCRbeta CDR3 regions were amplified from genomic DNA by means of the immunoSEQ Assay, a bias-controlled multiplex PCR. Per the source publication's procedure: The number of nucleated cells in each sample was estimated by amplification of reference gene primers within the assay. Sequence reads were collapsed and filtered to measure the absolute abundance of every unique TCRbeta CDR3 rearrangement. For each sample, productive Simpson clonality was calculated as the square root of Simpson's diversity index across productive rearrangements. TCRdb's version of the immuneACCESS table is confined to in-frame rearrangements and falls short of the full clone set. An unresolved V gene accounts for under half of the shortfall where checked; the remainder is of unknown origin. The V and J calls and clone size are taken from that table; D and trimming were inferred from the DNA. In this sample the table shows approximately 34,000 clones, approximately 90% of which occur a single time. Roughly 3.8% of the sample lies in the top ten.

In regard to this clone: Its antigen is unknown. Base quality data are lacking; no much larger clone is found one base away.

As encoded in the germline V gene, CDR1 is SGDLS while CDR2 is YYNGEE. The CDR3 measures 14 amino acids from cysteine to phenylalanine. Only CDR3 DNA remains: 42 bases, in frame from the first base. V drops 0 bases and J drops 8 bases, leaving 15 bases in between. The investigation overall reported the following: The amount of clinical and demographic metadata varied by source and participant and was provided uncurated.

The sample consisted of peripheral blood. This sequence uses TRBV9 and TRBJ2-7; 5 matching bases give a weak D call of TRBD1. This sequence was found in a man aged 55 to 70 with acute or convalescent COVID-19. In nucleotides, the sequence is TGTGCCAGCAGCGTAGAACCCGGCCAGGGCAAGCAGTACTTC. This translates into CASSVEPGQGKQYF.